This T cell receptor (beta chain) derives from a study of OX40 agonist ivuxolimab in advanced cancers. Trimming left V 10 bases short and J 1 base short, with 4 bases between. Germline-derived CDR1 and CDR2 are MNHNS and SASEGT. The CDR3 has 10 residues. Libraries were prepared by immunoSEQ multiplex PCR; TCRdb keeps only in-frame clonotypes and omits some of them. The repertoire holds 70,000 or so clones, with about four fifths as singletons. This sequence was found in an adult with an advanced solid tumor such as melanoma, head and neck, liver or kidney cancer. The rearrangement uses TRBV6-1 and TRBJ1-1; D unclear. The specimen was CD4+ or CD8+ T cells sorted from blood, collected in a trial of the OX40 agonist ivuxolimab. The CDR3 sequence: CATGNTEAFF. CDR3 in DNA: TGTGCCACCGGGAACACTGAAGCTTTCTTT.